This section outlines one T cell receptor (beta chain) sequence together with its context. What this receptor recognizes is not known. Per-nucleotide qualities are absent, and no much larger clonotype sits a single base away. The same CDR3 is also encoded by other DNA sequences in this sample. The entry originates in a study of CD8+ T cells in alopecia areata (dated by TCRdb to between 2018 and 2020). Describing the broader study: The treated patients took part in an open-label pilot trial in which moderate-to-severe alopecia areata was treated with oral tofacitinib at 5 to 10 mg twice daily. Tofacitinib was given for 6 to 18 months, followed by 6 months of follow-up off drug to assess delayed response and recurrence. To study T cell clonal expansion in alopecia areata, the researchers applied high-throughput TCRbeta sequencing to both the C3H/HeJ mouse model and human patients. On the human side, TCRbeta sequencing was run on scalp tissue and on sorted CD4+ and CD8+ peripheral blood T cells from healthy controls and from alopecia areata patients with either patchy or totalis/universalis disease. Patients on tofacitinib were biopsied at baseline and after 4 and 24 weeks of treatment, and several of the patients also had a later scalp biopsy. Scalp clonality was compared among normal scalp (n=4), patchy alopecia areata scalp (n=8), and alopecia totalis/universalis scalp (n=8). RNA was extracted with the PAXgene miRNA kit for fixed scalp, the miRNeasy kit for PBMCs, and the RNeasy kit for mouse skin. immunoSEQ multiplex PCR using 35 Vbeta forward primers and 13 Jbeta reverse primers was used to amplify TCRbeta CDR3 regions.

The junction carries 8 bases between V and J, which are trimmed by 4 bases and 2 bases respectively. Counted from cysteine to phenylalanine, this CDR3 has 12 amino acids. Left in the record is the CDR3 DNA by itself, 36 bases read in frame from the first base. CDR1 and CDR2 are drawn from the germline V gene: SQVTM, ANQGSEA. The receptor library was made with the immunoSEQ multiplex PCR assay. For TCR sequencing, RNA was extracted from every sample and reverse transcribed into cDNA to serve as template. SuperScript III was used for first-strand cDNA synthesis, primed with a 2:1 mix of oligo-dT and random hexamers. Amplification bias was assessed with a synthetic immune receptor repertoire, and residual bias was removed computationally. Regarding the original processing steps: After raw reads were preprocessed to remove errors, the CDR3 was defined following IMGT conventions as running from the conserved cysteine to phenylalanine. Clonality was computed by normalizing Shannon entropy by log2 of the number of productive unique TCRs and subtracting the result from 1. CD4 or CD8 identity of scalp clones was inferred by cross-referencing scalp TCRbeta sequences with sorted blood CD4 and CD8 repertoires. TCRdb mirrors the immuneACCESS table, restricted to in-frame sequences. Some clones are absent from its copies; in checked studies, under half trace to an unresolved V gene, and the reason for the others is unknown. V and J calls and clone size are copied from that table; D and trimming were computed from the DNA. The sample data list roughly 120,000 clones, and more than 30% of these were observed just once. 3% to 3.5% of the sample lies in the top ten.

From alopecia areata patients, peripheral blood was collected along with lesional scalp punch biopsies. After PBMCs were isolated by density centrifugation and stained for CD3, CD4 and CD8, a FACSAria was used to sort CD4+ and CD8+ T cells. The research as a whole found: Unlike mouse skin, which is dominated by gammadelta T cells, normal human skin has resident alphabeta T cells that are also sequenced, and this complicates analysis of the scalp TCR repertoire. TCR sequences shared between patients were less clear than in mice, possibly partly because of HLA diversity in the patient population. Higher clonality and more expanded CD8+ clones were observed in lesional scalp than in normal scalp, particularly in alopecia totalis/universalis, a finding suggestive of antigenic drive.

The TCR sequence derives from a human donor with alopecia areata. What was sequenced was CD4+ T cells sorted from blood. This chain is built from TRBV29-1 and TRBJ2-5, with the D gene call left open. The DNA sequence is as follows: TGCAGCGTTGGGCAGAATCAAGAGACCCAGTACTTC. Its protein reads: CSVGQNQETQYF.